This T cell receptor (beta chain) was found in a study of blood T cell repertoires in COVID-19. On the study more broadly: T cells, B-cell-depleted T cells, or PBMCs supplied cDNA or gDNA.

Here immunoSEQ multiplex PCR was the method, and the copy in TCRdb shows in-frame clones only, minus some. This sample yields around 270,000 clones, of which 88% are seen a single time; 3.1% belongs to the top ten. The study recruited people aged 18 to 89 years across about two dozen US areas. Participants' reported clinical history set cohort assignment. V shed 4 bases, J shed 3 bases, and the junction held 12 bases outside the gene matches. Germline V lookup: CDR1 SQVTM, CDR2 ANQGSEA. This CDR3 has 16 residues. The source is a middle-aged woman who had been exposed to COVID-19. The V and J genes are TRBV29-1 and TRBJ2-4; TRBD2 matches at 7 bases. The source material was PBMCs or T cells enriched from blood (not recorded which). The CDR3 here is CSVVGGKRDYKNIQYF. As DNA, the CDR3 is TGCAGCGTTGTGGGGGGAAAAAGGGACTACAAAAACATTCAGTACTTC. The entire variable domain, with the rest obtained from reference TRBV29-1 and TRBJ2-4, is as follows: SAVISQKPSRDICQRGTSLTIQCQVDSQVTMMFWYRQQPGQSLTLIATANQGSEATYESGFVIDKFPISRPNLTFSTLTVSNMSPEDSSIYLCSVVGGKRDYKNIQYFGAGTRLSVL.